Detailed here is one T cell receptor beta chain. This sample was taken from a study of blood T cell repertoires in COVID-19. Profiling relied on immunoSEQ multiplex PCR, and the TCRdb table lists in-frame clones only, not all of them. The table records around 300,000 clones, approximately 85% of them present only once. Germline assignment: CDR1 KGHSH and CDR2 LQKENI. V was shortened by 8 bases and J by 1 base, with 8 bases between the two germline ends. The CDR3 sequence is 13 residues long. This TCR derives from a woman in her 70s with acute or convalescent COVID-19. Sequencing input: peripheral blood. The chain uses TRBV18 and TRBJ2-2; unclear D gene. CDR3 coding DNA: TGTGCCAGCGGGCGACAGAACACCGGGGAGCTGTTTTTT. It is translated as CASGRQNTGELFF. Full variable domain (remainder filled in from reference TRBV18 and TRBJ2-2): NAGVMQNPRHLVRRRGQEARLRCSPMKGHSHVYWYRQLPEEGLKFMVYLQKENIIDESGMPKERFSAEFPKEGPSILRIQQVVRGDSAAYFCASGRQNTGELFFGEGSRLTVL.